This note documents a single T cell receptor (beta chain) sequence. The antigen remains undetermined. The germline gives CDR1 SNHLY, CDR2 FYNNEI. V lost 5 bases and J lost 0, with 4 bases in between. The CDR3 has 13 amino acids. The source of the sample is a study of beta chain features in type 1 diabetes. Whole-study findings and limits: VDJ junctions from type 1 diabetes patients carried fewer insertions and larger deletions.

Isolation of CD4+ naive, central memory, regulatory and stem cell-like memory cells was achieved by sorting via CD45RO/CCR7/CD25/CD127/CD95/CD27. All sorted populations exceeded 98% purity. Since all of the isolated RNA was reverse transcribed, expressed TCRB transcripts were what got sequenced. TCRdb's copy holds only in-frame clones and misses some; the assay was immunoSEQ multiplex PCR. The data hold 200,000 to 250,000 clones, with 13% to 15% observed a single time. The chain couples TRBV2 to TRBJ1-4, with D hard to call. The sample taken for sequencing was naive CD4+ T cells from blood. The receptor was isolated from a woman in her thirties or forties in good health. The DNA for the CDR3 is TGTGCCAGCAGTTCCGCAACTAATGAAAAACTGTTTTTT. Translated: CASSSATNEKLFF.